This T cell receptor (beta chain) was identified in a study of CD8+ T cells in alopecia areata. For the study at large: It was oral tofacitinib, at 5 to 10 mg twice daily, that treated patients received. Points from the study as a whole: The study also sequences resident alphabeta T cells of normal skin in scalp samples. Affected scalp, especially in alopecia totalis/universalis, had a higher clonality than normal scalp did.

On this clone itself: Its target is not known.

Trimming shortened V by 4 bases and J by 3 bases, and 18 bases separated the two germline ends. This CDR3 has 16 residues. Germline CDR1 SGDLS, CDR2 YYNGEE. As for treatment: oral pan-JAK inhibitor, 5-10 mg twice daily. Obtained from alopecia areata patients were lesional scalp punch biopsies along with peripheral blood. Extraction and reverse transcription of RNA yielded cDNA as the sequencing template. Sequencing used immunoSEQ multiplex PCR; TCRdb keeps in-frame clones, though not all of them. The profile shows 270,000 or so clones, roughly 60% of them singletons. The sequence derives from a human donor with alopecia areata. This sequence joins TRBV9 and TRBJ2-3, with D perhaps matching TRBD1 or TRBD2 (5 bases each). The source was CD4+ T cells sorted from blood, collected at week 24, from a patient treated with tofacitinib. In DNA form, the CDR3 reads TGTGCCAGCAGCCCCGGGGCTAGGGTAGTGACAGATACGCAGTATTTT. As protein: CASSPGARVVTDTQYF.